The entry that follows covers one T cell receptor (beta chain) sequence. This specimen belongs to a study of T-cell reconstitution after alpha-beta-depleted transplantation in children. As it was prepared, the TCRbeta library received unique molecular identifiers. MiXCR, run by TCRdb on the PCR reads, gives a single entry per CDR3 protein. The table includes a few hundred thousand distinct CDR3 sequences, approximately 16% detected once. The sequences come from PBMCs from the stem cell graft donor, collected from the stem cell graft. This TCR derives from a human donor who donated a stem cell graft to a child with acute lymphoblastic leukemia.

CDR3 nucleotides: TGTGCCAGCAGCTTGGTTTCGGGAGTTGGTGATACGCAGTATTTT. Amino acid sequence: CASSLVSGVGDTQYF. V is TRBV11-1 and J is TRBJ2-3; tentative D call: TRBD2 (6 bases). Trimming left V 3 bases short and J 6 bases short, with 16 bases between. Germline CDR1 reads SGHAT; CDR2 reads FQDESV (reference sequence). This CDR3 has 15 amino acids.